The present T cell receptor beta chain was sequenced within a study of beta chain features in type 1 diabetes. As for this clone: Its antigen is currently unknown.

Whole-study results and caveats: Equally in patients and controls, PCR might preferentially amplify shorter templates. For Type 1 diabetes patients, all four CD4+ subsets carried TCRB CDR3s that were moderately but significantly shorter. For patients, the naive, central memory and Treg TCRB repertoires appeared more alike than for healthy donors.

The germline CDR1 and CDR2 sequences are SGDLS and YYNGEE. Trimming cost V 4 bases and J 3 bases; bases outside gene matches: 9. This CDR3 is built from 18 residues. Sequenced material consisted of expressed TCRB transcripts (all of the isolated RNA was reverse transcribed). Profiling relied on immunoSEQ multiplex PCR, and the TCRdb table lists in-frame clones only, not all of them. Of under 300,000 clones in the sample, 25% to 35% were seen once. Sorting based on CD45RO/CCR7/CD25/CD127/CD95/CD27 separated CD4+ naive, central memory, regulatory and stem cell-like memory cells. Material for sequencing was central memory CD4+ T cells from blood. The gene calls are TRBV9 and TRBJ2-2; 13 positions agree with TRBD2. This clonotype was sampled from a young man in good health. The CDR3 region has the DNA TGTGCCAGCAGCTCACGGACTAGCGGGAGTGAGGACACCGGGGAGCTGTTTTTT. It translates to CASSSRTSGSEDTGELFF.